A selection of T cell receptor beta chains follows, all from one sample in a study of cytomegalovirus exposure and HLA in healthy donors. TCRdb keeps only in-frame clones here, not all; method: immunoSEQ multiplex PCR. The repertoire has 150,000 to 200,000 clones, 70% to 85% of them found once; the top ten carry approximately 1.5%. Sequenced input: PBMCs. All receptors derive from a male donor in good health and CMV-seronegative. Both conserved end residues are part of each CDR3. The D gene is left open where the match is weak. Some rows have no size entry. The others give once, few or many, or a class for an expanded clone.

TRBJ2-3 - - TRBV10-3 CAISVLASTDTQYF TGTGCCATCAGTGTACTAGCTAGCACAGATACGCAGTATTTT
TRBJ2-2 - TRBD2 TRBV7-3 CASSRTSGADTGELFF TGTGCCAGCAGCCGGACCAGCGGGGCGGACACCGGGGAGCTGTTTTTT
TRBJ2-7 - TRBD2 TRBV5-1 CASRRTSSSYEQYF TGCGCCAGCAGACGGACTAGTAGCTCCTACGAGCAGTACTTC
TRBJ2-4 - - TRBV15 CATSWAGVNNIQYF TGTGCCACCAGCTGGGCTGGCGTGAATAACATTCAGTACTTC
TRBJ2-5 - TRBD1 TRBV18 CASSPLVRTGHQETQYF TGTGCCAGCTCACCCCTCGTTCGGACAGGACATCAAGAGACCCAGTACTTC
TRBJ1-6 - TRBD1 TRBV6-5 CASRYRQGSYNSPLHF TGTGCCAGCAGATACCGACAGGGATCCTATAATTCACCCCTCCACTTT
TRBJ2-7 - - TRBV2 CASSEEGETEQYF TGTGCCAGCAGTGAAGAGGGGGAAACCGAGCAGTACTTC
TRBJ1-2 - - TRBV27 CASSYRHQGGYTF TGTGCCAGCAGTTACAGGCACCAGGGTGGCTACACCTTC
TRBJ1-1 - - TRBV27 CASSPRGGATGEAFF TGTGCCAGCAGTCCCCGGGGGGGGGCTACTGGTGAAGCTTTCTTT
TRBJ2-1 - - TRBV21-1 CASSERDRNEQFF TGTGCCAGCAGCGAAAGGGACAGGAATGAGCAGTTCTTC
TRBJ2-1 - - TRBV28 CASDIGNEQFF TGTGCCAGCGACATTGGGAATGAGCAGTTCTTC
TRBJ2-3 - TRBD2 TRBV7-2 CASSLAGTSDTDTQYF TGTGCCAGCAGCTTAGCGGGGACTAGCGACACAGATACGCAGTATTTT
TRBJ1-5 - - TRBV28 CASSDLAGDFSVSNQPQHF TGTGCCAGCAGCGACTTGGCAGGGGATTTTTCGGTTAGCAATCAGCCCCAGCATTTT
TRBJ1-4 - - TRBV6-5 CASSYSGGAYEKLFF TGTGCCAGCAGTTACTCCGGGGGAGCCTACGAAAAACTGTTTTTT
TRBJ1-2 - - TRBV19 CASSRSRSGYGYTF TGTGCCAGTAGTCGGTCCAGGAGCGGCTATGGCTACACCTTC
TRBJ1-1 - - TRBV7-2 CASSLGPPGTLTEAFF TGTGCCAGCAGCTTAGGCCCCCCGGGAACCCTCACTGAAGCTTTCTTT
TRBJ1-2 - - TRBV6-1 CATLVTGINYGYTF TGTGCCACCCTTGTCACCGGGATTAACTATGGCTACACCTTC
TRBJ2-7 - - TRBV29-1 CSVESDRTYEQYF TGCAGCGTTGAAAGCGACAGGACCTACGAGCAGTACTTC
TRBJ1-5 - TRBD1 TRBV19 CASSAGTGVSNQPQHF TGTGCCAGTAGTGCGGGGACAGGAGTTAGCAATCAGCCCCAGCATTTT
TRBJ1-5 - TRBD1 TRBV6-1 CASSEVFKGQGNQPQHF TGTGCCAGCAGTGAAGTATTTAAGGGACAGGGGAATCAGCCCCAGCATTTT
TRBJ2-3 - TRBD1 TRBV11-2 CASSLLGQAGTDTQYF TGTGCCAGCAGCTTATTAGGACAGGCCGGCACAGATACGCAGTATTTT
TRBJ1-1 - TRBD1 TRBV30 CAWSVLNRGEAFF TGTGCCTGGAGTGTACTTAACAGGGGGGAAGCTTTCTTT
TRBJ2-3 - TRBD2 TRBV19 CASSIYSGADTQYF TGTGCCAGTAGTATTTACAGCGGGGCAGATACGCAGTATTTT
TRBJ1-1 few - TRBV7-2 CASSPRGANTEAFF TGTGCCAGCAGTCCACGGGGAGCGAACACTGAAGCTTTCTTT
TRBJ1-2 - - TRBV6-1 CASSELRGAEGYTF TGTGCCAGCAGTGAACTAAGGGGCGCGGAGGGCTACACCTTC